This T cell receptor (beta chain) came from a study of monozygotic twins with inflammatory bowel disease. Details on this clonotype: The antigen remains undetermined.

Overall study results and limits: Fewer clonotypes were shared with others by IBD patients than by healthy twins, especially with disease activity.

Per germline, CDR1 SGHKS and CDR2 YYEKEE (reference sequence). This CDR3 spans 14 amino acids. TCRdb re-called the 5' RACE reads and catalogs CDR3 proteins one per entry, DNA excluded. Recorded for this sample: a few hundred thousand distinct CDR3 sequences. The chain links TRBV5-5 to TRBJ1-2; absent DNA, TCRdb's TRBD1 call cannot be checked. The sequence derives from a human donor with ulcerative colitis or Crohn's disease, or a healthy co-twin of an affected twin (not recorded which). The sequencing sample was made of blood. This chain's CDR3 is CASSLSAGDYGYTF.